This T cell receptor (beta chain) was identified during a study of cytomegalovirus exposure and HLA in healthy donors. Overall study: There were some 120 million unique TCR beta sequences, drawn from about 179 million T cells, in an earlier analysis.

Broader study findings: Relative to equally common others, HLA-associated TCR beta chains showed greater clonal expansion in a later analysis. Later analysis showed most CMV-associated TCR beta chains appearing HLA-restricted.

Remarks on this clone: The antigen is undetermined.

The PCR used 60 Vbeta and 13 Jbeta primers. Under the authors' procedure: In a later analysis, the count reached 74 million or so unique TCR beta chains, with around 11 million shared. Produced via immunoSEQ multiplex PCR; TCRdb's table is partial and in-frame only. V, J and clone size derive from that table, while D and trimming were established from the DNA sequence. The sample lists 130,000 to 150,000 clones; 60% to 80% were seen once. The CDR3 is 16 amino acids. Germline V CDR1 and CDR2: MNHEY, SVGAGI. Trimming removed 2 bases at V and 0 bases at J, with 13 bases between. The receptor comes from a male donor in good health and CMV-seronegative. Input material: PBMCs. The chain combines TRBV6-5 with TRBJ1-2, with D unclear. The CDR3 coding sequence is TGTGCCAGCAGTTACCAGATAGGCGGAGCTAACTATGGCTACACCTTC. Translation: CASSYQIGGANYGYTF.